The 5 T cell receptor beta chains below come from one sample, sequenced in a study of blood T cell repertoires in COVID-19. Repertoires were generated with immunoSEQ multiplex PCR, while TCRdb's copy carries only in-frame clones and drops some. The sample has some 13,000 clones, roughly 80% seen once. The specimen sequenced was peripheral blood. The source of these receptors is a man aged 40-49 years with active or convalescent COVID-19.

The V call is TRBV20-1, the J call TRBJ2-1, with D perhaps TRBD2 (5 bases). The CDR3 contains 14 residues. V shed 3 bases and J shed 6 bases, with 15 bases lying between them. The V gene's germline CDR1 is DFQATT and CDR2 SNEGSKA (reference sequence). DNA of the CDR3: TGCAGTGCTAGTCGTGGGGAGATAGGCAATGAGCAGTTCTTC. Translating it yields CSASRGEIGNEQFF.

The chain is built from TRBV7-2 and TRBJ2-3; D is perhaps TRBD2 (5 bases). V lost 6 bases and J 2 bases, leaving 21 bases between the germline ends. The CDR3 covers 17 residues. CDR1 SGHTA and CDR2 FQGNSA come from the germline V gene. Written as DNA, the CDR3 is TGTGCCAGCAGTTTCAGCCCACGAGGGCAGACCACAGATACGCAGTATTTT. This encodes CASSFSPRGQTTDTQYF.

This clone was seen only a few times. Germline and junction disagree at one end, which may indicate a read error. The chain carries TRBV12-3 or TRBV12-4 and TRBJ2-3; 10 bases are a match to TRBD2. There are 13 residues in the CDR3. CDR3 coding DNA: TGTGCCAGCAGCTTAGCGGGAGGAGCTACGCAGTATTTT. This gives the protein CASSLAGGATQYF.

This clone was observed a single time. This chain uses TRBV6-2 or TRBV6-3 with TRBJ2-6; TRBD1 matches at 7 bases. V lost 2 bases, J lost 1 base, and 2 bases stayed unmatched. CDR1 is MNHEY and CDR2 is SVGEGT in the germline V gene. The CDR3 is 16 residues long. CDR3 bases: TGTGCCAGCAGTTACGGGACAGCATCTGGGGCCAACGTCCTGACTTTC. This encodes CASSYGTASGANVLTF.

This clone was counted a single time. This rearrangement joins TRBV5-4 to TRBJ1-2; 8 bases fit TRBD1. V shed 3 bases and J 1 base; nucleotides not matched to a gene: 11. The CDR3 is made up of 17 amino acids. CDR1 SGHNT and CDR2 YYREEE come from the germline V gene (reference sequence). The CDR3 DNA sequence: TGTGCCAGCAGCTCTGGGACAGGAAGAGGTGTTAACTATGGCTACACCTTC. It is translated as CASSSGTGRGVNYGYTF. The whole variable domain, filled in from reference TRBV5-4 and TRBJ1-2, reads ETGVTQSPTHLIKTRGQQVTLRCSSQSGHNTVSWYQQALGQGPQFIFQYYREEENGRGNFPPRFSGLQFPNYSSELNVNALELDDSALYLCASSSGTGRGVNYGYTFGSGTRLTVV.